Below, 2 T cell receptor beta chains from the same sample are listed, as sequenced in a study of T cells of healthy individuals. TCRdb independently ran MiXCR on the 5' RACE reads; one entry per CDR3 protein. The table has roughly 76,000 distinct CDR3 sequences, approximately 4.7% seen once. Receptor source: a female donor in good health.

This clonotype turned up a few times. The chain uses TRBV20-1 and TRBJ1-2; TRBD1 matches at 7 bases. The CDR3 is made up of 15 amino acids. Germline CDR1 DFQATT, CDR2 SNEGSKA (reference sequence). Unmatched junction bases numbered 9, after V lost 1 base and J lost 4 bases. The CDR3 DNA reads TGCAGTGCTAGAGGACAGGGAGATTATAGCTATGGCTACACCTTC. Residues: CSARGQGDYSYGYTF.

This clonotype was found a few times. The J gene is TRBJ2-5, the V gene TRBV14; 7 bases are shared with TRBD2. Trimming at V came to 0 bases and at J to 3 bases, leaving 7 bases not matched to a gene. Germline CDR1 and CDR2: SGHDN and FVKESK. This CDR3 region has 16 residues. CDR3 sequence (DNA): TGTGCCAGCAGCCAAGAAGACGGTCTAGCGGAAGAGACCCAGTACTTC. Protein sequence: CASSQEDGLAEETQYF.